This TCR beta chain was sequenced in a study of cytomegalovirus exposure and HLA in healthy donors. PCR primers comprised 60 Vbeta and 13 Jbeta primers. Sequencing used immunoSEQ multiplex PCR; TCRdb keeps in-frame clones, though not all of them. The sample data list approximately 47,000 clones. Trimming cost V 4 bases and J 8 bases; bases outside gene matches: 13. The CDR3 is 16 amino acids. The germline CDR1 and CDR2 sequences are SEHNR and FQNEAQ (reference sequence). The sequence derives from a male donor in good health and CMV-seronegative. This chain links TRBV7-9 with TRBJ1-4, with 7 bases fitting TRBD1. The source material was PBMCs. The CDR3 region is CASSSYSTGVEEKLFF. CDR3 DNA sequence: TGTGCCAGCAGCTCCTACTCAACAGGGGTAGAAGAAAAACTGTTTTTT. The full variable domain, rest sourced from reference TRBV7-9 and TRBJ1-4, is DTGVSQNPRHKITKRGQNVTFRCDPISEHNRLYWYRQTLGQGPEFLTYFQNEAQLEKSRLLSDRFSAERPKGSFSTLEIQRTEQGDSAMYLCASSSYSTGVEEKLFFGSGTQLSVL.